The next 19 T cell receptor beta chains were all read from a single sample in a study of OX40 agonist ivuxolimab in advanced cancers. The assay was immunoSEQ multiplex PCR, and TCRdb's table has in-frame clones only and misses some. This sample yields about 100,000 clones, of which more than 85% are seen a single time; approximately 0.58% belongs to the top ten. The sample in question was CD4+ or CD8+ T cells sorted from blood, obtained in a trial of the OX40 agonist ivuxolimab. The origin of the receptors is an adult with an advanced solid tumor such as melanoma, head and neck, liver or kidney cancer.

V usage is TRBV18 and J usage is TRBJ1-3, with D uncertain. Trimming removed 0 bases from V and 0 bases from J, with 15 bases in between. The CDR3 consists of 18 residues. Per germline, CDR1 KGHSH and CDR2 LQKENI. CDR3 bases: TGTGCCAGCTCACCACCGTCCACTGGCAGCCTCTCTGGAAACACCATATATTTT. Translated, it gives CASSPPSTGSLSGNTIYF.

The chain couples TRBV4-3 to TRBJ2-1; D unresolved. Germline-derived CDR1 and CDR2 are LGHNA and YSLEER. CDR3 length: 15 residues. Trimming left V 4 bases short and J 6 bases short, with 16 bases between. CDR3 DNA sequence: TGCGCCAGCAGCCGAAGCTTGAAGGGATCCAATGAGCAGTTCTTC. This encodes CASSRSLKGSNEQFF.

In DNA form, the CDR3 reads TGTGCCAGCAGCAGAATCGAGTACCAAGAGACCCAGTACTTC. The encoded protein is CASSRIEYQETQYF. The genes are TRBV2 and TRBJ2-5, with no clear D. Germline CDR1 and CDR2: SNHLY and FYNNEI. This CDR3 is 14 amino acids long. V was clipped by 6 bases and J by 0 bases, with 11 bases between them. The whole variable domain, remainder taken from reference TRBV2 and TRBJ2-5, is EPEVTQTPSHQVTQMGQEVILRCVPISNHLYFYWYRQILGQKVEFLVSFYNNEISEKSEIFDDQFSVERPDGSNFTLKIRSTKLEDSAMYFCASSRIEYQETQYFGPGTRLLVL.

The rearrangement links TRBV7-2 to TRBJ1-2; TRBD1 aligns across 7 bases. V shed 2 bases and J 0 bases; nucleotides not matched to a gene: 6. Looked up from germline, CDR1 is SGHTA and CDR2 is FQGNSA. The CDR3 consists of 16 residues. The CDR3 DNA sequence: TGTGCCAGCAGCTTACGACAGGGCTCGGCTAACTATGGCTACACCTTC. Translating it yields CASSLRQGSANYGYTF.

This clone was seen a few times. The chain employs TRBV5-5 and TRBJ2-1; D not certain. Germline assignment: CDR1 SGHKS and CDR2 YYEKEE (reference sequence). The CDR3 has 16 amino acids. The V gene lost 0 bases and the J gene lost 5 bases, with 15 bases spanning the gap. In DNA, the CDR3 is TGTGCCAGCAGCTTGGCTTTGGGCCTCCAAAACAATGAGCAGTTCTTC. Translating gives CASSLALGLQNNEQFF.

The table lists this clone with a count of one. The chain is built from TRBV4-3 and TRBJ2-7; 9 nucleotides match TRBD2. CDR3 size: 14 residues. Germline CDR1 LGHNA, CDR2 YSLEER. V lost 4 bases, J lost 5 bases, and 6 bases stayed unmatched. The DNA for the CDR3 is TGCGCCAGCAGCCGTGGGACTAGCTTCAACGAGCAGTACTTC. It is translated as CASSRGTSFNEQYF.

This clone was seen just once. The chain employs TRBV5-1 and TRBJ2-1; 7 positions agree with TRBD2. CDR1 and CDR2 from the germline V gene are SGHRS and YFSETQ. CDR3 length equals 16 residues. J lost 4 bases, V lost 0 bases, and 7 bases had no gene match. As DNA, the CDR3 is TGCGCCAGCAGCTTGGCAAGCGGGGCCCGTTACAATGAGCAGTTCTTC. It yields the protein CASSLASGARYNEQFF.

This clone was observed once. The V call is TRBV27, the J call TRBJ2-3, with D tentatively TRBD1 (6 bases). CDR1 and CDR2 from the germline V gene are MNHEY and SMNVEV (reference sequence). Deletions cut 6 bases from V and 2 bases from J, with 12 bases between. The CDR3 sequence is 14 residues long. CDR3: CASSQGLTTDTQYF. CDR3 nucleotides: TGTGCCAGCAGCCAGGGGTTGACCACAGATACGCAGTATTTT.

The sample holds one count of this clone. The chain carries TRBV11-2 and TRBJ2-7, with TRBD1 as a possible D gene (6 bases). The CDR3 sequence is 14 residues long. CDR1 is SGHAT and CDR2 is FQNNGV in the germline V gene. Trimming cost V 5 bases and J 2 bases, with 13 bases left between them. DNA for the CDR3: TGTGCCAGCAGCCCTCGGACAGAACCCTACGAGCAGTACTTC. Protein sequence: CASSPRTEPYEQYF.

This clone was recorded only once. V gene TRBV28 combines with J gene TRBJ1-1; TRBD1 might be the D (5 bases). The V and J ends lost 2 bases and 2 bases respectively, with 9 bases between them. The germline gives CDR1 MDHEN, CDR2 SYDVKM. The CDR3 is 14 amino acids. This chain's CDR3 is CASSLLQVNTEAFF. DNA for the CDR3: TGTGCCAGCAGTTTACTACAGGTAAACACTGAAGCTTTCTTT.

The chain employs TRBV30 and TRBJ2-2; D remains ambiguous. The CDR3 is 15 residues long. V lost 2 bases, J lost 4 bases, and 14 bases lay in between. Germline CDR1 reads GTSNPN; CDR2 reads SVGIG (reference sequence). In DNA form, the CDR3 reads TGTGCCTGGAGTCCCGGGCGGCCGGGCACCGGGGAGCTGTTTTTT. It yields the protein CAWSPGRPGTGELFF. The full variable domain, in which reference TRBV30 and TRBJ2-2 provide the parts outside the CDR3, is SQTIHQWPATLVQPVGSPLSLECTVEGTSNPNLYWYRQAAGRGLQLLFYSVGIGQISSEVPQNLSASRPQDRQFILSSKKLLLSDSGFYLCAWSPGRPGTGELFFGEGSRLTVL.

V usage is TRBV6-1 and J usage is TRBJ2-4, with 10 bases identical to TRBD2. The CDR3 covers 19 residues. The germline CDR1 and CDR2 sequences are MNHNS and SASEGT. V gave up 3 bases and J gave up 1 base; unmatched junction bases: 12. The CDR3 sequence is CASSDNTSGDLWAKNIQYF. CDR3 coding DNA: TGTGCCAGCAGTGATAATACTAGCGGGGACCTCTGGGCCAAAAACATTCAGTACTTC.

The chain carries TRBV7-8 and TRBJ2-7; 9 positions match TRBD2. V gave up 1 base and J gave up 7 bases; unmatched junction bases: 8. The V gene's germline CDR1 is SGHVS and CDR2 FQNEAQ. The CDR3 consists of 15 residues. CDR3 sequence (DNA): TGTGCCAGCAGCTTAGGAGGGGCTAGCGGGGTGGAGCAGTACTTC. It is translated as CASSLGGASGVEQYF.

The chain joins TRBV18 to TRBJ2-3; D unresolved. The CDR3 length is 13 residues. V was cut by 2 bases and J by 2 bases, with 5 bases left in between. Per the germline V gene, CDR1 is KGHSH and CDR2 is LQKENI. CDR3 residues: CASSPRATDTQYF. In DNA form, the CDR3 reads TGTGCCAGCTCACCAAGGGCCACAGATACGCAGTATTTT.

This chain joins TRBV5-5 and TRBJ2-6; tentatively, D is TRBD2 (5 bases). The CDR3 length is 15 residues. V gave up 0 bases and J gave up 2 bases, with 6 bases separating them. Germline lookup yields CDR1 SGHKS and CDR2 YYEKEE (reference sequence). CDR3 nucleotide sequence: TGTGCCAGCAGCTTGGCCGGGACTGGGGCCAACGTCCTGACTTTC. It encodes CASSLAGTGANVLTF.

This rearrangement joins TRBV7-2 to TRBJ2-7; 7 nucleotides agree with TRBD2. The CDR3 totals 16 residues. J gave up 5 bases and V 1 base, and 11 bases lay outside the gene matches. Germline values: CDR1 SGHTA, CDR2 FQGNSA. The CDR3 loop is CASSLVLAVPHHEQYF. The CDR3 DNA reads TGTGCCAGCAGCTTAGTGCTAGCGGTGCCCCACCACGAGCAGTACTTC.

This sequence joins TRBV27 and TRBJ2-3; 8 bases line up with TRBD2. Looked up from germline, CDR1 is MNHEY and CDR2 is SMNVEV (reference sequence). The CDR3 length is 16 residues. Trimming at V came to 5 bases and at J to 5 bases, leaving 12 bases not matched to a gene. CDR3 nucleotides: TGTGCCAGCAGTGCGGGGCCAGCGGGAGAGGGAGATACGCAGTATTTT. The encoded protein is CASSAGPAGEGDTQYF.

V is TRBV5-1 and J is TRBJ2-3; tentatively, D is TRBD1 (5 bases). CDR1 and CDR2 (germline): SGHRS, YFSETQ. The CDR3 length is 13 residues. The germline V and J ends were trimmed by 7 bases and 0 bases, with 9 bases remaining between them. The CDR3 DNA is TGCGCCAGCTACAGGAGCAGCACAGATACGCAGTATTTT. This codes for CASYRSSTDTQYF.

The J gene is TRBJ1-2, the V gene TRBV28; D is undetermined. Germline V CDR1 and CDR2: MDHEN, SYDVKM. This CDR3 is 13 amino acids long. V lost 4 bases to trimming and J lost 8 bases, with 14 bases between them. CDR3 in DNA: TGTGCCAGCAGTTCTTCTATTCTACGGGGCTACACCTTC. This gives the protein CASSSSILRGYTF.